This T cell receptor (beta chain) came from a study of breast tumors, draining lymph nodes, adjacent tissues. Study-wide findings and caveats: Tumor and nontumor repertoires were significantly more similar in luminal-like than in basal-like breast cancer. The data were judged consistent with most tumor T cells coming from lymph node and expanding in tumor. Tumor T cell lymph node origin was a supported hypothesis, not proven. Tumor TCR diversity was below lymph nodes but above nontumor tissue.

TCRdb reprocessed the multiplex PCR reads via MiXCR and lists one record per CDR3 protein. In the table there are approximately 130,000 distinct CDR3 sequences, 21% of which are singletons. The germline V gene has CDR1 SGHRS and CDR2 YFSETQ. The length of the CDR3 is 14 residues. Trimming left V 0 bases short and J 2 bases short, with 8 bases between. Only one count was recorded for this clonotype. Antigen specificity is unknown. It may be a read error: a sequence one base away is much more abundant. Axillary draining lymph nodes of breast cancer patients supplied the node samples. The V and J genes are TRBV5-1 and TRBJ1-2; D uncertain. Input material: axillary lymph node tissue. The receptor's source is a female donor with breast cancer. Some clones in this sample may be carry-over from other donors' samples. The CDR3 is CASSLALGNYGYTF. In DNA form, the CDR3 reads TGCGCCAGCAGCTTGGCGCTCGGGAACTATGGCTACACCTTC.